What follows are 9 T cell receptor beta chains derived from one specimen sequenced in a study of OX40 agonist ivuxolimab in advanced cancers. This table comes from immunoSEQ multiplex PCR, and its TCRdb copy is limited to in-frame clones, with some not included. The sample has approximately 11,000 clones, around 78% seen once. The starting material was CD4+ or CD8+ T cells sorted from blood, obtained in a trial of the OX40 agonist ivuxolimab. These receptors all come from an adult with an advanced solid tumor such as melanoma, head and neck, liver or kidney cancer.

V gene TRBV20-1 combines with J gene TRBJ2-7; D is unclear. Trimming took 0 bases from V and 3 from J, leaving 0 bases between them. Germline V gives CDR1 DFQATT, CDR2 SNEGSKA (reference sequence). CDR3 size: 10 residues. CDR3 amino acids: CSARDYEQYF. CDR3 sequence (DNA): TGCAGTGCTAGAGACTACGAGCAGTACTTC.

This chain uses TRBV6-1 with TRBJ2-3; 7 nucleotides line up with TRBD2. With 1 base clipped from V and 0 bases from J, the junction kept 7 bases outside the gene matches. CDR1 MNHNS and CDR2 SASEGT come from the germline V gene. The CDR3 totals 17 residues. In DNA form, the CDR3 reads TGTGCCAGCAGTGAAGGGGGACTACTTACTAGCACAGATACGCAGTATTTT. Translated: CASSEGGLLTSTDTQYF.

The rearrangement links TRBV27 to TRBJ1-4; weak D call: TRBD1 (6 bases). V was pared by 2 bases and J by 11 bases, with 6 bases between. CDR1 MNHEY and CDR2 SMNVEV come from the germline V gene (reference sequence). CDR3 length: 11 amino acids. The DNA for the CDR3 is TGTGCCAGCAGTTTACAGGGGAAACTGTTTTTT. It codes for CASSLQGKLFF.

V gene TRBV30 combines with J gene TRBJ2-4, with a weak D call TRBD1 (6 bases). Trimming removed 4 bases from V and 9 bases from J, with 13 bases in between. Germline CDR1 and CDR2: GTSNPN and SVGIG (reference sequence). This CDR3 region has 12 residues. CDR3 amino acids: CAWNLQGSIQYF. Written as DNA, the CDR3 is TGTGCCTGGAATTTACAGGGTAGCATTCAGTACTTC.

The chain uses TRBV27 and TRBJ2-5, with 7 bases lining up with TRBD2. V was clipped by 3 bases and J by 6 bases; unmatched bases: 10. Germline lookup yields CDR1 MNHEY and CDR2 SMNVEV (reference sequence). This CDR3 spans 15 amino acids. The CDR3 coding sequence is TGTGCCAGCAGTTTTGATGCGGGAGCGATACAGACCCAGTACTTC. It specifies CASSFDAGAIQTQYF.

The rearrangement joins TRBV10-3 to TRBJ2-2; 8 positions agree with TRBD1. Germline CDR1 ENHRY, CDR2 SYGVKD. V lost 6 bases and J lost 1; bases outside the gene matches: 7. The CDR3 runs 16 residues. DNA for the CDR3: TGTGCCATCAGAGCTCGCGGGACAGGGAACACCGGGGAGCTGTTTTTT. Translated: CAIRARGTGNTGELFF.

This clone came up once. This chain joins TRBV13 and TRBJ1-1; 7 nucleotides match TRBD1. Germline CDR1 PRHDT, CDR2 FYEKMQ (reference sequence). V lost 0 bases, J lost 4 bases, and 2 bases stayed unmatched. The CDR3 loop spans 14 amino acids. CDR3 DNA sequence: TGTGCCAGCAGCTTAGGGGCAGGGGGCACTGAAGCTTTCTTT. It is translated as CASSLGAGGTEAFF.

The chain couples TRBV5-6 to TRBJ2-3, with 7 bases matching TRBD2. This CDR3 spans 15 amino acids. V trimming: 3 bases; J trimming: 1 base; junction bases outside the gene matches: 5. Germline CDR1 SGHDT, CDR2 YYEEEE. DNA of the CDR3: TGTGCCAGCAGCTCAGCGGGGTTCGGCACAGATACGCAGTATTTT. Its protein product is CASSSAGFGTDTQYF. Using reference TRBV5-6 and TRBJ2-3 for the parts outside the CDR3, the full variable domain is DAGVTQSPTHLIKTRGQQVTLRCSPKSGHDTVSWYQQALGQGPQFIFQYYEEEERQRGNFPDRFSGHQFPNYSSELNVNALLLGDSALYLCASSSAGFGTDTQYFGPGTRLTVL.

In its sample, this clone is medium-sized. The V gene is TRBV9, the J gene TRBJ1-4, with a possible D match to TRBD1 (5 bases). This CDR3 has 16 residues. Germline assignment: CDR1 SGDLS and CDR2 YYNGEE. V lost 3 bases and J 3 bases, leaving 15 bases between the germline ends. This CDR3 reads CASSAQGGGANEKLFF. As DNA, the CDR3 is TGTGCCAGCAGCGCACAAGGTGGGGGTGCTAATGAAAAACTGTTTTTT.